The present T cell receptor beta chain was sequenced within a study of T cell responses to AZD1222 COVID-19 vaccine. Only one count was recorded for this clone. The antigen remains undetermined. Other DNA sequences from this sample encode an identical CDR3 as well. Notes on the study in general: There were vaccine-associated CD4 TCRs across spike, dominant at 160-218 and 743-854.

Method: immunoSEQ multiplex PCR; TCRdb's copy keeps in-frame clones and lacks some. The table has 100,000 to 150,000 clones, 75% to 95% seen once; the top ten hold 6.9%. Germline V lookup: CDR1 SEHNR, CDR2 FQNEAQ (reference sequence). CDR3 length equals 14 residues. After removal of 3 bases from V and 4 bases from J, the junction contained 2 bases not matched to a gene. This specimen was peripheral blood, taken on day 0 of AZD1222 vaccination. The V call is TRBV7-9, the J call TRBJ2-3; 9 bases are shared with TRBD2. The receptor's source is an adult in good health. CDR3: CASSLGLAADTQYF. The CDR3 nucleotides read TGTGCCAGCAGCTTGGGACTAGCAGCAGATACGCAGTATTTT.